One sample yielded the 13 T cell receptor beta chains listed below, sequenced in a study of regulatory T cells. For these TCRs, the target antigens are not known. The primer mix had 52 TRBV and 13 TRBJ primers. Libraries were prepared by immunoSEQ multiplex PCR; TCRdb keeps only in-frame clonotypes and omits some of them. Of 30,000 to 40,000 clones listed, more than 85% are singletons. Overall study findings and caveats: Hydrophobic residues at CDR3 positions 6 and 7 were enriched in conventional CD4+ T cells of CD3G-deficient patients.

The sample consisted of conventional CD4+ T cells sorted from blood. The receptor set was obtained from a child aged 2 to 15 with CD3G deficiency.

This clone has just one count. The chain carries TRBV5-1 and TRBJ2-5, with D tentatively TRBD1 (5 bases). CDR1 is SGHRS, CDR2 YFSETQ, per germline. Between the trimmed V and J ends, which lost 0 bases and 2 bases, there was a span of 11 bases. The CDR3 has 15 amino acids. The CDR3 here is CASSLGQGGQETQYF. CDR3 nucleotide sequence: TGCGCCAGCAGCTTGGGGCAGGGCGGACAAGAGACCCAGTACTTC. The entire variable domain, with the rest obtained from reference TRBV5-1 and TRBJ2-5, is as follows: KAGVTQTPRYLIKTRGQQVTLSCSPISGHRSVSWYQQTPGQGLQFLFEYFSETQRNKGNFPGRFSGRQFSNSRSEMNVSTLELGDSALYLCASSLGQGGQETQYFGPGTRLLVL.

The V gene is TRBV11-3, the J gene TRBJ2-7; D call uncertain. The CDR3 runs 16 residues. Germline CDR1 reads SGHNT; CDR2 reads YENEEA. V lost 4 bases, J lost 4 bases, and 20 bases lay in between. The CDR3 is CASSSTLGRPPYEQYF. DNA for the CDR3: TGTGCCAGCAGCTCGACCCTCGGACGGCCGCCATACGAGCAGTACTTC.

In DNA form, the CDR3 reads TGTGCCAGCAGCTTAGGGACTAGCGGAGTGCAGTTCTTC. This encodes CASSLGTSGVQFF. The chain has TRBV11-2 and TRBJ2-1, with TRBD2 matching 10 bases. V shed 1 base, J shed 12 bases, and the junction held 3 bases outside the gene matches. CDR3 length: 13 residues. CDR1 and CDR2 (germline): SGHAT, FQNNGV.

This clone was counted once. This sequence joins TRBV6-1 and TRBJ1-5; maybe TRBD1 (6 bases). This CDR3 has 14 amino acids. Germline V CDR1 and CDR2: MNHNS, SASEGT. The V end lost 5 bases, the J end lost 3 bases, and 11 bases lay between the germline ends. CDR3 DNA sequence: TGTGCCAGCAGTTGGGGGGCGGTCAATCAGCCCCAGCATTTT. It translates to CASSWGAVNQPQHF.

The rearrangement joins TRBV11-3 to TRBJ1-1, with 8 bases identical to TRBD1. This CDR3 has 13 amino acids. The V gene's germline CDR1 is SGHNT and CDR2 YENEEA. Unmatched junction bases numbered 3, after V lost 5 bases and J lost 4 bases. The CDR3, as DNA: TGTGCCAGCAGCCCAGACAGGGGCACTGAAGCTTTCTTT. Translation gives CASSPDRGTEAFF.

This clone was detected once. The chain links TRBV28 to TRBJ1-1; 8 bases match TRBD1. Germline CDR1 reads MDHEN; CDR2 reads SYDVKM. The CDR3 extends over 14 amino acids. The trim removed 6 bases at V and 3 bases at J, leaving 6 bases unmatched. The CDR3 nucleotides read TGTGCCAGCAGGACAGGGGACAAATACACTGAAGCTTTCTTT. Translation: CASRTGDKYTEAFF.

The table lists this clone with a count of one. This sequence joins TRBV27 and TRBJ1-3; the D gene is possibly TRBD1 (6 bases). Germline V gives CDR1 MNHEY, CDR2 SMNVEV (reference sequence). The germline V and J ends were trimmed by 7 bases and 0 bases, with 19 bases remaining between them. This CDR3 has 17 residues. This CDR3 is CASIRLGQPSSGNTIYF. The CDR3 DNA reads TGTGCCAGCATCCGTCTTGGACAGCCGAGCTCTGGAAACACCATATATTTT.

This clone is a singleton in its sample. J is TRBJ2-3 and V is TRBV28, with no clear D. Between the trimmed V and J ends, which lost 6 bases and 0 bases, there was a span of 13 bases. The germline CDR1 and CDR2 sequences are MDHEN and SYDVKM. The CDR3 has 15 residues. The CDR3: CASSPRGKSTDTQYF. DNA for the CDR3: TGTGCCAGCAGCCCCCGAGGAAAAAGCACAGATACGCAGTATTTT.

This chain joins TRBV6-1 and TRBJ2-7; possibly TRBD1 or TRBD2 for D (5 bases each). The CDR3 is 12 residues long. In germline, CDR1 is MNHNS, CDR2 SASEGT. Deletions cut 6 bases from V and 3 bases from J, with 9 bases between. CDR3 sequence: CASRGRVYEQYF. The CDR3 nucleotides are TGTGCCAGCAGGGGGCGGGTCTACGAGCAGTACTTC.

The rearrangement joins TRBV28 to TRBJ2-3; TRBD1 or TRBD2 may be the D gene (5 bases each). The CDR3 contains 13 residues. Trimming took 8 bases from V and 11 from J, leaving 20 bases between them. In germline, CDR1 is MDHEN, CDR2 SYDVKM. CDR3 in amino acids: CASSTAGARMQYF. In nucleotides, the CDR3 is TGTGCCAGCTCCACTGCCGGGGCTAGGATGCAGTATTTT. Combining the CDR3 with reference TRBV28 and TRBJ2-3 gives the whole variable domain DVKVTQSSRYLVKRTGEKVFLECVQDMDHENMFWYRQDPGLGLRLIYFSYDVKMKEKGDIPEGYSVSREKKERFSLILESASTNQTSMYLCASSTAGARMQYFGPGTRLTVL.

The chain couples TRBV18 to TRBJ2-3, with D uncertain. This CDR3 is 15 amino acids long. Trimming pared 5 bases from V and 0 bases from J, leaving 12 bases between. Per germline, CDR1 KGHSH and CDR2 LQKENI. The chain's CDR3 is CASSKGGSSTDTQYF. The CDR3 DNA follows: TGTGCCAGCTCAAAAGGCGGTTCTAGCACAGATACGCAGTATTTT. The full variable domain, in which reference TRBV18 and TRBJ2-3 provide the parts outside the CDR3, is NAGVMQNPRHLVRRRGQEARLRCSPMKGHSHVYWYRQLPEEGLKFMVYLQKENIIDESGMPKERFSAEFPKEGPSILRIQQVVRGDSAAYFCASSKGGSSTDTQYFGPGTRLTVL.

The chain recombines TRBV5-1 with TRBJ2-2; 11 bases fit TRBD2. With 4 bases clipped from V and 1 base from J, the junction kept 0 bases outside the gene matches. The CDR3 is made up of 15 amino acids. The V gene's germline CDR1 is SGHRS and CDR2 YFSETQ. This CDR3 reads CASSGLAGNTGELFF. CDR3 sequence (DNA): TGCGCCAGCAGCGGACTAGCGGGGAACACCGGGGAGCTGTTTTTT.

The rearrangement uses TRBV5-1 and TRBJ2-5; 9 bases map to TRBD1. Germline V gene data show CDR1 as SGHRS and CDR2 as YFSETQ. The CDR3 totals 15 residues. V trimming: 2 bases; J trimming: 3 bases; junction bases outside the gene matches: 5. This CDR3 reads CASSFLGQGEETQYF. In nucleotides, the CDR3 is TGCGCCAGCAGCTTTCTGGGACAGGGAGAAGAGACCCAGTACTTC.